The entry below describes one TCR beta chain. Its antigen is not identified. The sample belongs to a study of beta chain features in type 1 diabetes. About the research overall: There were 107,917,701 sorted cells examined across all samples.

The entirety of the isolated RNA underwent reverse transcription, so expressed TCRB transcripts were sequenced. The method was immunoSEQ multiplex PCR; TCRdb's version includes in-frame clones alone and lacks a portion of them. Among about 240,000 clones listed, 25% to 30% were seen once. V was clipped by 2 bases and J by 5 bases, with 9 bases between them. CDR3 length: 12 residues. Per the germline V gene, CDR1 is SQVTM and CDR2 is ANQGSEA. Purity above 95% was achieved in all sorted populations. General study points: For Type 1 diabetes patients, all four CD4+ subsets carried TCRB CDR3s that were moderately but significantly shorter. The naive, central memory and Treg TCRB repertoires showed an apparent similarity that was greater among patients than among healthy donors.

Sequenced: central memory CD4+ T cells from blood. The V gene is TRBV29-1, the J gene TRBJ2-5; tentative D call: TRBD2 (6 bases). This sequence was found in a man younger than 45 in good health. The chain's CDR3 is CSVESGGETQYF. CDR3 in DNA: TGCAGCGTTGAAAGTGGGGGGGAGACCCAGTACTTC.